The rows below give T cell receptor beta chains drawn from one sample of a study of blood T cell repertoires in COVID-19. Some clones are missing from TCRdb's copy, which holds only in-frame ones; the method was immunoSEQ multiplex PCR. This table has some 700,000 clones, 75% to 90% appearing once. The specimen was peripheral blood. These receptors were taken from a woman under 30 with acute or convalescent COVID-19. Both conserved end residues are part of each CDR3. D genes are given only for firm matches. A clone size is listed for some rows: how often the clone was seen (once, few, many), or a class if it is expanded.

clone_size: NA; j_call: TRBJ2-1; cdr3_length: 14; d_call: NA; v_call: TRBV6-4; cdr3_nt: TGTGCCAGCACAGATTCTGGGAGGCCCAATGAGCAGTTCTTC; cdr3_aa: CASTDSGRPNEQFF
clone_size: NA; j_call: TRBJ1-2; cdr3_length: 14; d_call: NA; v_call: TRBV6-5; cdr3_nt: TGTGCCAGCAGTTACCGGGCCAGGGACTATGGCTACACCTTC; cdr3_aa: CASSYRARDYGYTF
clone_size: NA; j_call: TRBJ1-2; cdr3_length: 17; d_call: TRBD1; v_call: TRBV4-1; cdr3_nt: TGCGCCAGCAGCCCAGAGGAGGGACAGGGGTGGATCTATGGCTACACCTTC; cdr3_aa: CASSPEEGQGWIYGYTF
clone_size: NA; j_call: TRBJ2-7; cdr3_length: 13; d_call: TRBD2; v_call: TRBV6-5; cdr3_nt: TGTGCCAGCAGTTTGGGGGGGACCTACGAGCAGTACTTC; cdr3_aa: CASSLGGTYEQYF
clone_size: once; j_call: TRBJ1-1; cdr3_length: 14; d_call: TRBD1; v_call: TRBV5-1; cdr3_nt: TGCGCCAGCGGTCGATCAACAGGGGGAACTGAAGCTTTCTTT; cdr3_aa: CASGRSTGGTEAFF
clone_size: few; j_call: TRBJ1-5; cdr3_length: 14; d_call: TRBD1; v_call: TRBV18; cdr3_nt: TGTGCCAGCGGAGAGACAGGGTCCAGGCAGCCCCAGCATTTT; cdr3_aa: CASGETGSRQPQHF
clone_size: NA; j_call: TRBJ2-3; cdr3_length: 15; d_call: TRBD1; v_call: TRBV2; cdr3_nt: TGTGCCAGCAGTGGGAGGGGACAGGGTACCGATACGCAGTATTTT; cdr3_aa: CASSGRGQGTDTQYF
clone_size: NA; j_call: TRBJ1-2; cdr3_length: 13; d_call: NA; v_call: TRBV24-1; cdr3_nt: TGTGCCACCAGTGAGGGCACAAACTATGGCTACACCTTC; cdr3_aa: CATSEGTNYGYTF
clone_size: NA; j_call: TRBJ1-2; cdr3_length: 13; d_call: NA; v_call: TRBV5-5; cdr3_nt: TGTGCCAGCAGCTTGAAGAAGGAGTATGGCTACACCTTC; cdr3_aa: CASSLKKEYGYTF
clone_size: NA; j_call: TRBJ2-1; cdr3_length: 14; d_call: TRBD2; v_call: TRBV6-4; cdr3_nt: TGTGCCAGCAGTAAGAGCGGGGGGGACCACGAGCAGTTCTTC; cdr3_aa: CASSKSGGDHEQFF
clone_size: NA; j_call: TRBJ2-7; cdr3_length: 14; d_call: TRBD1; v_call: TRBV19; cdr3_nt: TGTGCCAGTAGTATACGGGGACAGCTATACGAGCAGTACTTC; cdr3_aa: CASSIRGQLYEQYF
clone_size: NA; j_call: TRBJ2-1; cdr3_length: 20; d_call: TRBD2; v_call: TRBV3-1/TRBV3-2; cdr3_nt: TGTGCCAGCAGCCAAGAGGGGCAACTAGCGGGGGGGATTCCTCTCAATGAGCAGTTCTTC; cdr3_aa: CASSQEGQLAGGIPLNEQFF
clone_size: NA; j_call: TRBJ2-7; cdr3_length: 14; d_call: TRBD1; v_call: TRBV5-1; cdr3_nt: TGCGCCAGCAGCTTAGGGACAGTGGACTACGAGCAGTACTTC; cdr3_aa: CASSLGTVDYEQYF
clone_size: NA; j_call: TRBJ1-5; cdr3_length: 14; d_call: NA; v_call: TRBV28; cdr3_nt: TGTGCCAGCAGCCTGGGGGGTGGGGGGAAGCCCCAGCATTTT; cdr3_aa: CASSLGGGGKPQHF
clone_size: NA; j_call: TRBJ2-7; cdr3_length: 15; d_call: NA; v_call: TRBV4-3; cdr3_nt: TGCGCCAGCAGCCAAGTCGGCAGGGGCTCCTACGAGCAGTACTTC; cdr3_aa: CASSQVGRGSYEQYF
clone_size: NA; j_call: TRBJ1-5; cdr3_length: 13; d_call: NA; v_call: TRBV6-5; cdr3_nt: TGTGCCAGCAGTACAGCTCACAATCAGCCCCAGCATTTT; cdr3_aa: CASSTAHNQPQHF
clone_size: NA; j_call: TRBJ1-1; cdr3_length: 16; d_call: TRBD1; v_call: TRBV9; cdr3_nt: TGTGCCAGCAGCTCCGGGACAGGGTGGGGTAACACTGAAGCTTTCTTT; cdr3_aa: CASSSGTGWGNTEAFF
clone_size: NA; j_call: TRBJ1-2; cdr3_length: 8; d_call: NA; v_call: TRBV29-1; cdr3_nt: TGCAGCGCCTCTAGCTACACCTTC; cdr3_aa: CSASSYTF
clone_size: NA; j_call: TRBJ2-7; cdr3_length: 14; d_call: TRBD1; v_call: TRBV7-8; cdr3_nt: TGTGCCAGCAGCTTGGACAGGGGGAGCAGCGAGCAGTACTTC; cdr3_aa: CASSLDRGSSEQYF
clone_size: NA; j_call: TRBJ2-7; cdr3_length: 18; d_call: TRBD1; v_call: TRBV25-1; cdr3_nt: TGTGCCAGCAGTGACCAACCTGGTGGGGGACAGGGATACTACGAGCAGTACTTC; cdr3_aa: CASSDQPGGGQGYYEQYF
clone_size: NA; j_call: TRBJ2-3; cdr3_length: 14; d_call: NA; v_call: TRBV9; cdr3_nt: TGTGCCAGCAGCGTAGCAACTAGCACAGATACGCAGTATTTT; cdr3_aa: CASSVATSTDTQYF
clone_size: NA; j_call: TRBJ2-3; cdr3_length: 19; d_call: TRBD2; v_call: TRBV7-9; cdr3_nt: TGTGCCAGCAGCCACCTCCCGGGACTAGCGGGGGGGGTCACAGATACGCAGTATTTT; cdr3_aa: CASSHLPGLAGGVTDTQYF
clone_size: NA; j_call: TRBJ2-7; cdr3_length: 15; d_call: TRBD1; v_call: TRBV19; cdr3_nt: TGTGCCAGTAGCCAGGGACAGGGGTCCTCCTACGAGCAGTACTTC; cdr3_aa: CASSQGQGSSYEQYF
clone_size: NA; j_call: TRBJ1-5; cdr3_length: 16; d_call: TRBD1; v_call: TRBV6-5; cdr3_nt: TGTGCCAGCAGTTTAGACAGGGCCGGCTCCAATCAGCCCCAGCATTTT; cdr3_aa: CASSLDRAGSNQPQHF
clone_size: NA; j_call: TRBJ1-1; cdr3_length: 13; d_call: TRBD1; v_call: TRBV12-3/TRBV12-4; cdr3_nt: TGTGCCAGCGGACTTGGCCAGGGGGCTGAAGCTTTCTTT; cdr3_aa: CASGLGQGAEAFF
clone_size: once; j_call: TRBJ2-1; cdr3_length: 16; d_call: TRBD1; v_call: TRBV7-8; cdr3_nt: TGTGCCAGCAGCCCCAACGCCGGGACAGTAGCAAATGAGCAGTTCTTC; cdr3_aa: CASSPNAGTVANEQFF
clone_size: NA; j_call: TRBJ1-6; cdr3_length: 17; d_call: NA; v_call: TRBV5-5; cdr3_nt: TGTGCCAGCAGCTTGGGTGCCGGGGGGATATCCAATTCACCCCTCCACTTT; cdr3_aa: CASSLGAGGISNSPLHF
clone_size: few; j_call: TRBJ2-1; cdr3_length: 14; d_call: TRBD2; v_call: TRBV6-4; cdr3_nt: TGTGCCAGCAGTGCCGGGGGGGCTGGCAATGAGCAGTTCTTC; cdr3_aa: CASSAGGAGNEQFF
clone_size: NA; j_call: TRBJ2-7; cdr3_length: 11; d_call: NA; v_call: TRBV7-2; cdr3_nt: TGTGCCAGCAGCCCCAAATACGAGCAGTACTTC; cdr3_aa: CASSPKYEQYF
clone_size: NA; j_call: TRBJ1-1; cdr3_length: 16; d_call: NA; v_call: TRBV7-2; cdr3_nt: TGTGCCAGCAGCTTAGCCCCGCCCATCACGGGGACTGAAGCTTTCTTT; cdr3_aa: CASSLAPPITGTEAFF
clone_size: NA; j_call: TRBJ2-3; cdr3_length: 14; d_call: NA; v_call: TRBV5-1; cdr3_nt: TGCGCCAGCAGCTCCGAGGTCAGCACAGATACGCAGTATTTT; cdr3_aa: CASSSEVSTDTQYF
clone_size: NA; j_call: TRBJ1-5; cdr3_length: 16; d_call: NA; v_call: TRBV19; cdr3_nt: TGTGCCAGTAGTAGCCCGGGACTTCTCAGCAATCAGCCCCAGCATTTT; cdr3_aa: CASSSPGLLSNQPQHF
clone_size: once; j_call: TRBJ2-3; cdr3_length: 18; d_call: TRBD2; v_call: TRBV6-1; cdr3_nt: TGTGCCAGCAGTGACGGCCTAGCGGGGGGGATTATCACAGATACGCAGTATTTT; cdr3_aa: CASSDGLAGGIITDTQYF
clone_size: NA; j_call: TRBJ1-6; cdr3_length: 14; d_call: TRBD1; v_call: TRBV28; cdr3_nt: TGTGCCAGCAGTTCGGGACAGCCCATCTCGGCCCTCCACTTT; cdr3_aa: CASSSGQPISALHF
clone_size: NA; j_call: TRBJ1-6; cdr3_length: 18; d_call: NA; v_call: TRBV21-1; cdr3_nt: TGTGCCAGCAGCCCAACGGCCAGGGGGCAGGGGGCGCGATCACCCCTCCACTTT; cdr3_aa: CASSPTARGQGARSPLHF
clone_size: NA; j_call: TRBJ1-2; cdr3_length: 15; d_call: TRBD1; v_call: TRBV18; cdr3_nt: TGTGCCAGCTCACCACCAGATCCCGACAGGGGTGGCTACACCTTC; cdr3_aa: CASSPPDPDRGGYTF
clone_size: NA; j_call: TRBJ2-5; cdr3_length: 15; d_call: TRBD2; v_call: TRBV7-2; cdr3_nt: TGTGCCAGCAGCTTCGGCGGGGGGGCTGAAGAGACCCAGTACTTC; cdr3_aa: CASSFGGGAEETQYF
clone_size: NA; j_call: TRBJ2-1; cdr3_length: 15; d_call: TRBD1; v_call: TRBV25-1; cdr3_nt: TGTGCCAGCAGTGCGCCGGACAGGGGGCATTATGAGCAGTTCTTC; cdr3_aa: CASSAPDRGHYEQFF
clone_size: NA; j_call: TRBJ1-6; cdr3_length: 14; d_call: NA; v_call: TRBV30; cdr3_nt: TGTGCCTGGACCAAACAATACTATAATTCACCCCTCCACTTT; cdr3_aa: CAWTKQYYNSPLHF
clone_size: NA; j_call: TRBJ1-4; cdr3_length: 17; d_call: TRBD1; v_call: TRBV7-8; cdr3_nt: TGTGCCAGCAGCCGAGAGGGGGCCGGGGCGACTAATGAAAAACTGTTTTTT; cdr3_aa: CASSREGAGATNEKLFF
clone_size: NA; j_call: TRBJ2-7; cdr3_length: 13; d_call: NA; v_call: TRBV5-5; cdr3_nt: TGTGCCAGCAGCTTTGGAGGGGTTTACGAGCAGTACTTC; cdr3_aa: CASSFGGVYEQYF
clone_size: NA; j_call: TRBJ1-5; cdr3_length: 15; d_call: NA; v_call: TRBV9; cdr3_nt: TGTGCCAGCAGCGTAGGATGGGGAGGTAATCAGCCCCAGCATTTT; cdr3_aa: CASSVGWGGNQPQHF
clone_size: NA; j_call: TRBJ1-1; cdr3_length: 15; d_call: TRBD1; v_call: TRBV27; cdr3_nt: TGTGCCAGCAGTCCCTGGGACAGAGGCAACACTGAAGCTTTCTTT; cdr3_aa: CASSPWDRGNTEAFF
clone_size: NA; j_call: TRBJ1-5; cdr3_length: 15; d_call: NA; v_call: TRBV28; cdr3_nt: TGTGCCAGCAGTTTTTACCGAGGAAGCAATCAGCCCCAGCATTTT; cdr3_aa: CASSFYRGSNQPQHF
clone_size: few; j_call: TRBJ1-2; cdr3_length: 14; d_call: NA; v_call: TRBV19; cdr3_nt: TGTGCCAGTACCTGGGACACCGCTAACTATGGCTACACCTTC; cdr3_aa: CASTWDTANYGYTF
clone_size: NA; j_call: TRBJ1-1; cdr3_length: 15; d_call: NA; v_call: TRBV14; cdr3_nt: TGTGCCAGCAGCCAAGATCTAGGGGGTCCCACTGAAGCTTTCTTT; cdr3_aa: CASSQDLGGPTEAFF
clone_size: NA; j_call: TRBJ2-2; cdr3_length: 14; d_call: TRBD1; v_call: TRBV5-1; cdr3_nt: TGCGCCAGCAGACATCAGGGGGACACCGGGGAGCTGTTTTTT; cdr3_aa: CASRHQGDTGELFF
clone_size: NA; j_call: TRBJ1-2; cdr3_length: 14; d_call: TRBD1; v_call: TRBV5-4; cdr3_nt: TGTGCCAGCAGCGAAGGGACAGGGGGCGATGGCTACACCTTC; cdr3_aa: CASSEGTGGDGYTF
clone_size: once; j_call: TRBJ1-2; cdr3_length: 16; d_call: NA; v_call: TRBV21-1; cdr3_nt: TGTGCCAGCAACCGTGTCCATCCCTCGGTCCAGGGTGGCTACACCTTC; cdr3_aa: CASNRVHPSVQGGYTF
clone_size: NA; j_call: TRBJ1-1; cdr3_length: 15; d_call: NA; v_call: TRBV19; cdr3_nt: TGTGCCAGTAGTATACCGGCCGAGGTGAACACTGAAGCTTTCTTT; cdr3_aa: CASSIPAEVNTEAFF
clone_size: NA; j_call: TRBJ2-4; cdr3_length: 16; d_call: NA; v_call: TRBV2; cdr3_nt: TGTGCCAGCAAAGTCAGGGGGGAACTATCCAAAAACATTCAGTACTTC; cdr3_aa: CASKVRGELSKNIQYF
clone_size: NA; j_call: TRBJ1-6; cdr3_length: 15; d_call: NA; v_call: TRBV10-3; cdr3_nt: TGTGCCATCTCTGTCAGCGGTTCCGGTAATTCACCCCTCCACTTT; cdr3_aa: CAISVSGSGNSPLHF
clone_size: NA; j_call: TRBJ2-1; cdr3_length: 14; d_call: TRBD1; v_call: TRBV7-9; cdr3_nt: TGTGCCAGCAGCTCGGGGACAGGGGACGATGAGCAGTTCTTC; cdr3_aa: CASSSGTGDDEQFF
clone_size: once; j_call: TRBJ2-7; cdr3_length: 15; d_call: TRBD2; v_call: TRBV7-9; cdr3_nt: TGTGCCAGCAGTTCTCCCGGGGGGGATTCGTACGAGCAGTACTTC; cdr3_aa: CASSSPGGDSYEQYF
clone_size: NA; j_call: TRBJ1-1; cdr3_length: 15; d_call: TRBD1; v_call: TRBV7-9; cdr3_nt: TGTGCCAGCAGCTTAGCCGGGACAGGGGTTGCTGAAGCTTTCTTT; cdr3_aa: CASSLAGTGVAEAFF
clone_size: NA; j_call: TRBJ1-5; cdr3_length: 17; d_call: TRBD1; v_call: TRBV20-1; cdr3_nt: TGCAGTGCTAGTGTGGACAGGGGCGGCCCGCAATGGCAGCCCCAGCATTTT; cdr3_aa: CSASVDRGGPQWQPQHF
clone_size: once; j_call: TRBJ2-3; cdr3_length: 16; d_call: NA; v_call: TRBV19; cdr3_nt: TGTGCCAGTAATCAGTTCTCCCTCAGGGGCCCAGATACGCAGTATTTT; cdr3_aa: CASNQFSLRGPDTQYF